Below, 11 T cell receptor beta chains from the same sample are listed, as sequenced in a study of cytomegalovirus exposure and HLA in healthy donors. The PCR made use of 60 Vbeta and 13 Jbeta primers. TCRdb's table, derived via immunoSEQ multiplex PCR, lists solely in-frame clones and lacks some. The sample shows some 130,000 clones, roughly four fifths of them seen only once. Sequencing used PBMCs. These receptor sequences come from a male donor in good health and CMV-seronegative.

The chain is built from TRBV5-1 and TRBJ2-6, with D hard to call. There are 19 residues in the CDR3. CDR1 is SGHRS, CDR2 YFSETQ, per germline. V dropped 3 bases and J dropped 2 bases, with 21 bases sitting between them. CDR3 DNA sequence: TGCGCCAGCAGCTACTTCCAGGCAGTAGAAATACCTGGGGCCAACGTCCTGACTTTC. Translated: CASSYFQAVEIPGANVLTF.

The rearrangement links TRBV7-8 to TRBJ1-6; D perhaps matches TRBD1 (6 bases). Germline V CDR1 and CDR2: SGHVS, FQNEAQ. This CDR3 comprises 17 residues. Trimming left V 4 bases short and J 5 bases short, with 18 bases between. The CDR3 sequence is CASSWGGAGQNNSPLHF. The DNA of the CDR3 is TGTGCCAGCAGCTGGGGGGGGGCAGGGCAAAATAATTCACCCCTCCACTTT. Combining the CDR3 with reference TRBV7-8 and TRBJ1-6 gives the whole variable domain GAGVSQSPRYKVAKRGQDVALRCDPISGHVSLFWYQQALGQGPEFLTYFQNEAQLDKSGLPSDRFFAERPEGSVSTLKIQRTQQEDSAVYLCASSWGGAGQNNSPLHFGNGTRLTVT.

This sequence joins TRBV4-3 and TRBJ2-5, with D uncertain. This CDR3 is 14 amino acids long. Trimming removed 2 bases at V and 11 bases at J, with 18 bases between. Germline assignment: CDR1 LGHNA and CDR2 YSLEER. The CDR3 nucleotides read TGCGCCAGCAGCCAACGTGACACCCCCTATGAGCAGTACTTC. This encodes CASSQRDTPYEQYF.

This clone came up a few times. This rearrangement joins TRBV6-5 to TRBJ1-1; unclear D gene. Germline CDR1 MNHEY, CDR2 SVGAGI. The V gene lost 8 bases and the J gene lost 4 bases, with 11 bases spanning the gap. The CDR3 is 12 residues long. The CDR3 nucleotides read TGTGCCAGCGCGAGCGTGAGCACTGAAGCTTTCTTT. This encodes CASASVSTEAFF.

V usage is TRBV4-3 and J usage is TRBJ2-5; TRBD2 matches at 8 bases. With the DNA end fitting TRBJ2-7 better, the J assignment may be wrong. The V gene's germline CDR1 is LGHNA and CDR2 YSLEER. The CDR3 extends over 15 amino acids. CDR3 sequence: CASSRSSGVPYEQYF. DNA for the CDR3: TGCGCCAGCAGCCGGAGTAGCGGGGTTCCCTACGAGCAGTACTTC.

The chain is built from TRBV4-3 and TRBJ2-1; the match to TRBD2 covers 11 bases. V was clipped by 1 base and J by 7 bases; unmatched bases: 9. CDR1 and CDR2 from the germline V gene are LGHNA and YSLEER. The CDR3 spans 17 residues. CDR3 sequence (DNA): TGCGCCAGCAGCCAAGTTTCGACGGCTAGCGGGAGGAATGAGCAGTTCTTC. Translation: CASSQVSTASGRNEQFF.

The count of this clone is one. The genes are TRBV28 and TRBJ1-4; D uncertain. This CDR3 has 14 amino acids. The V and J ends lost 5 bases and 6 bases respectively, with 13 bases between them. Germline V lookup: CDR1 MDHEN, CDR2 SYDVKM. The CDR3 here is CASSRNGWDEKLFF. The CDR3 DNA reads TGTGCCAGCAGTCGGAACGGGTGGGATGAAAAACTGTTTTTT.

V and J are TRBV5-6 and TRBJ2-2, with D possibly TRBD2 on 6 matching bases. The CDR3 spans 13 residues. V gave up 1 base and J gave up 7 bases, with 8 bases separating them. The V gene's germline CDR1 is SGHDT and CDR2 YYEEEE. The CDR3 nucleotides are TGTGCCAGCAGCTTGACGGGAGTCGGGGAGCTGTTTTTT. Translated: CASSLTGVGELFF.

The gene calls are TRBV27 and TRBJ1-4; D unclear. V dropped 6 bases and J dropped 2 bases, with 10 bases sitting between them. Germline V gives CDR1 MNHEY, CDR2 SMNVEV (reference sequence). The CDR3 has 14 amino acids. CDR3 loop: CASSWRTTNEKLFF. The CDR3 DNA sequence: TGTGCCAGCAGCTGGCGGACTACTAATGAAAAACTGTTTTTT.

The chain has TRBV18 and TRBJ2-2, with TRBD1 as a possible D gene (5 bases). Germline-derived CDR1 and CDR2 are KGHSH and LQKENI. Trimming removed 3 bases at V and 5 bases at J, with 10 bases between. The CDR3 has 14 residues. This chain's CDR3 is CASSPPGRTGELFF. CDR3 in DNA: TGTGCCAGCTCACCTCCAGGGCGGACCGGGGAGCTGTTTTTT. The entire variable domain, with the rest obtained from reference TRBV18 and TRBJ2-2, is as follows: NAGVMQNPRHLVRRRGQEARLRCSPMKGHSHVYWYRQLPEEGLKFMVYLQKENIIDESGMPKERFSAEFPKEGPSILRIQQVVRGDSAAYFCASSPPGRTGELFFGEGSRLTVL.

The rearrangement joins TRBV6-5 to TRBJ2-7; 8 positions match TRBD2. The ends lost 4 bases at V and 7 bases at J; junction bases unmatched: 12. The CDR3 contains 15 residues. CDR1 MNHEY and CDR2 SVGAGI come from the germline V gene. Written as DNA, the CDR3 is TGTGCCAGCAGTTCACCCCCGGGAGGGCCACAGGAGCAGTACTTC. This sequence encodes CASSSPPGGPQEQYF.